The 32 T cell receptor beta chains below all came from one sample that was sequenced in a study of cytomegalovirus exposure and HLA in healthy donors. Primers: 60 Vbeta forward and 13 Jbeta reverse. Only in-frame clones appear in the TCRdb table, and some are missing; sequencing was by immunoSEQ multiplex PCR. The data show 200,000 or so clones, roughly 77% seen once. Sequenced: PBMCs. These TCRs come from a male donor in good health and CMV-seropositive.

As for this clone: The same CDR3 also results from other DNA sequences found in this sample. The chain is built from TRBV28 and TRBJ2-3; D gene unclear. The CDR3 contains 12 residues. The V gene lost 3 bases and the J gene lost 3 bases, with 4 bases spanning the gap. Germline CDR1 and CDR2: MDHEN and SYDVKM. The CDR3 bases are TGTGCCAGCAGTTTGAGGACAGATACGCAGTATTTT. It is translated as CASSLRTDTQYF.

In this sample, this clone turned up once. This sequence joins TRBV9 and TRBJ2-7; 8 bases are shared with TRBD2. Germline V CDR1 and CDR2: SGDLS, YYNGEE. The V and J ends lost 0 bases and 3 bases, in that order; junction bases with no gene match: 8. This CDR3 is built from 16 residues. Here the CDR3 DNA reads TGTGCCAGCAGCGTAGCCAGCGGGAGTGTCGGCTACGAGCAGTACTTC. Translation gives CASSVASGSVGYEQYF.

The chain links TRBV28 to TRBJ2-5, with D perhaps TRBD1 (5 bases). CDR1 and CDR2 from the germline V gene are MDHEN and SYDVKM. V was pared by 7 bases and J by 6 bases, with 18 bases between. This CDR3 spans 14 amino acids. In nucleotides, the CDR3 is TGTGCCAGCACACCCCCCAAGGGGTGGAAGACCCAGTACTTC. It translates to CASTPPKGWKTQYF.

This clone was seen just once. This chain uses TRBV1 with TRBJ2-3; the DNA was not compared with TRBD2, the D call given in the table. TRBV1 is deemed a pseudogene. This CDR3 has 16 amino acids. In nucleotides, the CDR3 is TGCACCAGCAGCCAAGATTATCGCCTAGACTCAGATACGCAGTATTTT. Translated: CTSSQDYRLDSDTQYF.

Notes on this clone: Germline and junction disagree at one end, which may indicate a read error. The chain has TRBV27 and TRBJ1-4; D is perhaps TRBD1 (6 bases). CDR1 MNHEY and CDR2 SMNVEV come from the germline V gene (reference sequence). This CDR3 is 15 amino acids long. The CDR3 region has the DNA TGTGCCAGCAGTTTATCCACCCTGACAGGTGAACAACTGTTTTTT. Residues: CASSLSTLTGEQLFF.

This chain joins TRBV20-1 and TRBJ2-5; TRBD1 is a possible D gene (6 bases). The CDR3 has 11 amino acids. CDR1 and CDR2 (germline): DFQATT, SNEGSKA (reference sequence). Deletions cut 6 bases from V and 5 bases from J, with 10 bases between. CDR3 coding DNA: TGCAGTGCGGGACAACTTGAGACCCAGTACTTC. It yields the protein CSAGQLETQYF.

The chain couples TRBV7-2 to TRBJ2-1, with D uncertain. V was shortened by 5 bases and J by 6 bases, with 8 bases between the two germline ends. Germline assignment: CDR1 SGHTA and CDR2 FQGNSA. The CDR3 sequence is 12 residues long. As DNA, the CDR3 is TGTGCCAGCAGCCCCGTCCTCAATGAGCAGTTCTTC. It translates to CASSPVLNEQFF.

This clone was counted between two and nine times. At one end, the junction sequence differs from germline, possibly due to a read error. The J gene is TRBJ2-7, the V gene TRBV28, with 8 bases fitting TRBD1. The CDR3 runs 15 residues. Germline lookup yields CDR1 MDHEN and CDR2 SYDVKM. DNA of the CDR3: TGTGCCTGCAGCCCCCGGGACAGGTTGATCCACGAGCAGTACTTC. It encodes CACSPRDRLIHEQYF.

The genes are TRBV7-2 and TRBJ1-4; unclear D gene. Germline V gene lookup returns CDR1 SGHTA and CDR2 FQGNSA. With 1 base removed from V and 8 bases from J, the gap between germline ends came to 11 bases. The CDR3 runs to 14 residues. The CDR3: CASSLGGSREKLFF. The DNA for the CDR3 is TGTGCCAGCAGCTTAGGAGGGAGTCGGGAAAAACTGTTTTTT.

The chain is built from TRBV27 and TRBJ2-7; D is unresolved. From germline, CDR1 is MNHEY and CDR2 SMNVEV (reference sequence). Trimming took 2 bases from V and 9 from J, leaving 8 bases between them. This CDR3 is built from 11 residues. The CDR3 DNA reads TGTGCCAGCAGTTTAGGCCAGGCGCAGTACTTC. It translates to CASSLGQAQYF.

The chain recombines TRBV10-3 with TRBJ2-3, with 11 bases that match TRBD2. The J segment lost 3 bases and the V segment lost 2 bases, leaving 4 bases of the junction unmatched. This CDR3 spans 16 amino acids. Per germline, CDR1 ENHRY and CDR2 SYGVKD. The chain's CDR3 is CAISEASGGPTDTQYF. CDR3 in DNA: TGTGCCATCAGTGAGGCTAGCGGGGGGCCAACAGATACGCAGTATTTT.

This clone was seen a handful of times. The rearrangement links TRBV5-1 to TRBJ2-5; perhaps TRBD1 as D (6 bases). The CDR3 is 14 residues long. The ends were cut back, 3 bases at V and 7 bases at J, with 16 bases in the middle. CDR1 is SGHRS and CDR2 is YFSETQ in the germline V gene. The CDR3 DNA reads TGCGCCAGCAGCTCCACAGGGAGTGAGCCGACCCAGTACTTC. Residues: CASSSTGSEPTQYF.

The chain recombines TRBV9 with TRBJ2-2, with D perhaps matching TRBD2 (6 bases). Germline V lookup: CDR1 SGDLS, CDR2 YYNGEE. The CDR3 has 14 amino acids. V lost 0 bases to trimming and J lost 3 bases, with 6 bases between them. The CDR3 DNA reads as TGTGCCAGCAGCGTAGGCGGGGACACCGGGGAGCTGTTTTTT. Its protein product is CASSVGGDTGELFF.

This clone was detected a few times. The chain has TRBV5-4 and TRBJ1-1; D ambiguous. CDR3 length: 14 residues. The germline V gene encodes CDR1 SGHNT and CDR2 YYREEE (reference sequence). Trimming removed 5 bases from V and 6 bases from J, with 17 bases in between. The CDR3 nucleotides read TGTGCCAGCAGGGGAGGACCCGATGCCGCTGAAGCTTTCTTT. It codes for CASRGGPDAAEAFF. The whole variable domain, filled in from reference TRBV5-4 and TRBJ1-1, reads ETGVTQSPTHLIKTRGQQVTLRCSSQSGHNTVSWYQQALGQGPQFIFQYYREEENGRGNFPPRFSGLQFPNYSSELNVNALELDDSALYLCASRGGPDAAEAFFGQGTRLTVV.

The J gene is TRBJ1-1, the V gene TRBV29-1; no clear D gene. Trimming took off 0 bases at V and 2 bases at J, with 7 bases between the two ends. CDR1 is SQVTM, CDR2 ANQGSEA, per germline. CDR3 length: 13 amino acids. In DNA form, the CDR3 reads TGCAGCGTTGAAGATTCACTTAACACTGAAGCTTTCTTT. It yields the protein CSVEDSLNTEAFF.

V is TRBV19 and J is TRBJ1-3; D gene ambiguous. The CDR3 covers 15 residues. V gave up 6 bases and J gave up 0 bases, with 12 bases separating them. Germline assignment: CDR1 LNHDA and CDR2 SQIVND (reference sequence). The CDR3 DNA is TGTGCCAGTAGATTCGACCGGAGCTCTGGAAACACCATATATTTT. Its protein product is CASRFDRSSGNTIYF.

The V call is TRBV4-3, the J call TRBJ1-5; 8 bases agree with TRBD1. V gave up 0 bases and J gave up 5 bases; unmatched junction bases: 6. The CDR3 length is 16 residues. CDR1 LGHNA and CDR2 YSLEER come from the germline V gene. In DNA form, the CDR3 reads TGCGCCAGCAGCCAAGATTGGGCAGGGGGCCATCAGCCCCAGCATTTT. Its protein is CASSQDWAGGHQPQHF.

This chain uses TRBV2 with TRBJ2-1; 8 nucleotides agree with TRBD2. The CDR3 has 16 residues. The V gene's germline CDR1 is SNHLY and CDR2 FYNNEI. The junction had 16 bases not matched to a gene; V was cut back by 7 bases and J by 8 bases. The CDR3: CASTIDSGRLIDEQFF. The CDR3 DNA reads as TGTGCCAGCACTATTGACAGCGGGAGATTAATAGATGAGCAGTTCTTC.

J is TRBJ2-1 and V is TRBV5-1; TRBD2 matches at 16 bases. Trimming took 3 bases from V and 9 from J; bases not matched to a gene: 6. Germline CDR1 and CDR2: SGHRS and YFSETQ. The CDR3 has 16 amino acids. The CDR3 here is CASSSGLAGGLVEQFF. The CDR3 nucleotides are TGCGCCAGCAGCTCGGGACTAGCGGGAGGGTTGGTTGAGCAGTTCTTC.

V usage is TRBV6-5 and J usage is TRBJ2-7, with 11 bases that match TRBD1. Losses at the gene ends were 0 bases for V and 5 bases for J; bases not matched to a gene: 3. The CDR3 consists of 15 residues. Germline V gives CDR1 MNHEY, CDR2 SVGAGI. CDR3 DNA sequence: TGTGCCAGCAGTTACTCGGGACAGGGGGGCAACGAGCAGTACTTC. It translates to CASSYSGQGGNEQYF.

The chain recombines TRBV5-1 with TRBJ1-1, with unresolved D. This CDR3 contains 15 residues. Looked up from germline, CDR1 is SGHRS and CDR2 is YFSETQ. V dropped 3 bases and J dropped 3 bases, with 15 bases sitting between them. CDR3: CASSSELIRYTEAFF. For the CDR3, the DNA is TGCGCCAGCAGCTCCGAACTTATCAGGTACACTGAAGCTTTCTTT.

The V and J genes are TRBV7-3 and TRBJ2-2; 13 bases agree with TRBD2. The CDR3 contains 17 residues. V gave up 4 bases and J gave up 4 bases; unmatched junction bases: 6. Germline CDR1 reads SGHTA; CDR2 reads FQGTGA. The CDR3 region has the DNA TGTGCCAGCAGCTACCGTGGACTAGCGGGAGCCACCGGGGAGCTGTTTTTT. It encodes CASSYRGLAGATGELFF.

The V call is TRBV7-2, the J call TRBJ1-1, with D possibly matching TRBD1 (5 bases). The ends were cut back, 5 bases at V and 2 bases at J, with 18 bases in the middle. CDR1 is SGHTA, CDR2 FQGNSA, per germline. The CDR3 runs to 16 residues. Written as DNA, the CDR3 is TGTGCCAGCAGCCCACGGGGGTGGCCCGTTAACACTGAAGCTTTCTTT. Translated: CASSPRGWPVNTEAFF.

The gene calls are TRBV19 and TRBJ1-2; TRBD1 aligns across 10 bases. V shed 3 bases, J shed 7 bases, and the junction held 5 bases outside the gene matches. The CDR3 has 14 amino acids. Germline-derived CDR1 and CDR2 are LNHDA and SQIVND (reference sequence). The CDR3 loop is CASSIDRGLSGYTF. CDR3 nucleotide sequence: TGTGCCAGTAGTATTGACAGGGGGCTCTCTGGCTACACCTTC.

This clone was picked up a small number of times. The V gene is TRBV27, the J gene TRBJ1-4, with a possible D match to TRBD1 (5 bases). Germline CDR1 MNHEY, CDR2 SMNVEV (reference sequence). This CDR3 has 12 amino acids. The V end was cut by 2 bases, the J end by 17 bases, with 15 bases between. This CDR3 is CASSLRGGRLFF. The DNA of the CDR3 is TGTGCCAGCAGTTTACGGGGGGGTCGGCTATTTTTT.

V is TRBV30 and J is TRBJ2-1, with 9 positions matching TRBD2. Germline CDR1 reads GTSNPN; CDR2 reads SVGIG (reference sequence). The CDR3 consists of 16 residues. V lost 1 base, J lost 12 bases, and 16 bases stayed unmatched. CDR3 amino acids: CAWSAPISGSTIGQFF. The CDR3 DNA sequence: TGTGCCTGGAGTGCCCCCATTAGCGGGAGTACAATAGGGCAGTTCTTC.

This clone has more than one count but fewer than ten. This chain connects TRBV6-5 to TRBJ1-6; D might be TRBD1 (5 bases). Germline V gene data show CDR1 as MNHEY and CDR2 as SVGAGI. Trimming cost V 4 bases and J 6 bases, with 10 bases left between them. The CDR3 runs to 14 residues. The CDR3 region is CASSFPQGNSPLHF. For the CDR3, the DNA is TGTGCCAGCAGTTTCCCGCAGGGTAATTCACCCCTCCACTTT.

The CDR3 DNA is TGTGCCAGCAGTCGAGCGGGACCGCTCATTCGAGAGCAGTACTTC. This gives the protein CASSRAGPLIREQYF. The chain links TRBV6-1 to TRBJ2-7, with 7 bases aligning to TRBD2. This CDR3 has 15 residues. Germline V gene data show CDR1 as MNHNS and CDR2 as SASEGT. J gave up 7 bases and V 5 bases, and 14 bases lay outside the gene matches.

The chain couples TRBV27 to TRBJ1-2, with D unresolved. Germline V gene sequence: CDR1 MNHEY, CDR2 SMNVEV (reference sequence). Trimming took off 0 bases at V and 5 bases at J, with 10 bases between the two ends. This CDR3 comprises 14 residues. In DNA form, the CDR3 reads TGTGCCAGCAGTTTATCTGTAACAGTATATGGCTACACCTTC. This gives the protein CASSLSVTVYGYTF.

This clone came up a few times. The chain joins TRBV9 to TRBJ2-5; a possible D gene is TRBD2 (5 bases). Germline CDR1 reads SGDLS; CDR2 reads YYNGEE. The CDR3 sequence is 15 residues long. Trimming took 4 bases from V and 5 from J, leaving 18 bases between them. CDR3 in amino acids: CASSLQSSGWETQYF. CDR3 coding DNA: TGTGCCAGCAGCCTCCAGTCCTCGGGGTGGGAGACCCAGTACTTC.

The V and J genes are TRBV18 and TRBJ2-3; D unclear. Trimming shortened V by 3 bases and J by 3 bases, and 4 bases separated the two germline ends. This CDR3 comprises 12 residues. Germline V gene sequence: CDR1 KGHSH, CDR2 LQKENI. The CDR3 protein is CASSPRTDTQYF. DNA of the CDR3: TGTGCCAGCTCACCGCGGACAGATACGCAGTATTTT. The variable domain in full, with the rest retrieved from reference TRBV18 and TRBJ2-3, is NAGVMQNPRHLVRRRGQEARLRCSPMKGHSHVYWYRQLPEEGLKFMVYLQKENIIDESGMPKERFSAEFPKEGPSILRIQQVVRGDSAAYFCASSPRTDTQYFGPGTRLTVL.

The gene calls are TRBV6-1 and TRBJ2-3, with D perhaps TRBD2 (5 bases). CDR3 size: 14 residues. Germline CDR1 reads MNHNS; CDR2 reads SASEGT. The germline V and J ends were trimmed by 6 bases and 0 bases, with 10 bases remaining between them. CDR3 sequence: CASRDYRSTDTQYF. In DNA, the CDR3 is TGTGCCAGCAGAGACTATCGAAGCACAGATACGCAGTATTTT.